The subject of this entry is one TCR beta chain. The CDR3 consists of 13 residues. In germline, CDR1 is MDHEN, CDR2 SYDVKM. Trimming shortened V by 4 bases and J by 7 bases, and 8 bases separated the two germline ends. This entry comes from a study of blood T cell repertoires in COVID-19. Study-level information: There were acute and convalescent COVID-19 samples, and they came from the United States, Italy and Spain. Sample material is recorded as cDNA or gDNA derived from T cells, B-cell-depleted T cells, or PBMCs.

Profiled with immunoSEQ multiplex PCR; TCRdb holds only in-frame clones, not every one. The data contain roughly 250,000 clones, just under 85% of them singletons. Sequenced: peripheral blood. This clonotype originated in a woman over 75 with acute or convalescent COVID-19. This chain uses TRBV28 with TRBJ1-6, with no clear D. The CDR3 bases are TGTGCCAGCAGTTCCTCGGGGAATTCACCCCTCCACTTT. Its translation: CASSSSGNSPLHF. Based on the CDR3 plus reference TRBV28 and TRBJ1-6, the full variable domain is DVKVTQSSRYLVKRTGEKVFLECVQDMDHENMFWYRQDPGLGLRLIYFSYDVKMKEKGDIPEGYSVSREKKERFSLILESASTNQTSMYLCASSSSGNSPLHFGNGTRLTVT.